This TCR beta chain is drawn from a study of patients and donors after allogeneic stem cell transplantation. CDR3 length: 13 amino acids. TCRdb fed the RT-PCR reads into MiXCR, producing one record per CDR3 protein. Of over 150,000 distinct CDR3 sequences listed, around 28% are singletons. This clonotype has more than one count but fewer than ten. The rearrangement uses TRBV21-1 and TRBJ1-5; TRBD1 was called by the table and not checked on the DNA. TRBV21-1 is a pseudogene locus. This receptor was obtained from a human donor who was either an allogeneic HSCT recipient or a stem cell or donor lymphocyte infusion donor (not recorded which). It is not recorded whose cells these are; they may come from a transplant donor. Input material: blood, either unsorted or a sorted T cell fraction (not recorded which). The CDR3 DNA sequence: TGTGCCAGCCTCGGAGGGGGTGGTCAGCCCCAGCATTTT. Its translation: CASLGGGGQPQHF.